This T cell receptor beta chain emerged from a study of cytomegalovirus exposure and HLA in healthy donors. Study-wide background: A data release that came early held tens of millions of unique TCRs from HLA-typed donors. Study-level results: The likely origin of a cluster of highly shared sequence variants was a sequencing artifact. Some TCR beta chains (164 of them) were listed as cytomegalovirus-associated. Among CMV-associated TCR beta chains, most appeared HLA-restricted in a later analysis.

PCR employed 60 Vbeta and 13 Jbeta primers. Only in-frame clones appear in the TCRdb table, and some are missing; sequencing was by immunoSEQ multiplex PCR. The data hold under 150,000 clones, with 80% observed a single time. A note on this clone: The antigen remains undetermined.

Germline CDR1 is LGHNA and CDR2 is YNFKEQ. This CDR3 is built from 13 residues. V lost 5 bases and J lost 4, with 9 bases in between. The sequence was collected from a man aged 30 to 39 in good health and CMV-seronegative. Sequencing was carried out using PBMCs. V gene TRBV4-2 combines with J gene TRBJ2-4; D remains unclear. The CDR3 DNA sequence: TGTGCCAGCAGCGATAAGAGAAAAAACATTCAGTACTTC. This sequence encodes CASSDKRKNIQYF.